The TCR beta chain described here comes from a study of response to subunit inactivated influenza vaccine. TCRdb recomputed calls from the RT-PCR reads with MiXCR, one row per CDR3 protein. The sample lists hundreds of thousands of distinct CDR3 sequences, about 25% occurring once. The CDR3 loop spans 15 amino acids. Trimming cost V 1 base and J 6 bases, with 15 bases left between them. Germline CDR1 is KGHSH and CDR2 is LQKENI. This clonotype originated in a man aged 45 to 65 who received an inactivated influenza vaccine. Sequencing used CD4+ T cells sorted from PBMCs, obtained approximately 5 days after vaccination. V usage is TRBV18 and J usage is TRBJ1-1, with a possible D match to TRBD1 (6 bases). The CDR3 DNA reads as TGTGCCAGCTCACCACTGAATTTGGCAGGGGCTGAAGCTTTCTTT. Protein: CASSPLNLAGAEAFF.